Presented here are 11 T cell receptor beta chains from one specimen sequenced in a study of T-cell reconstitution after alpha-beta-depleted transplantation in children. The TCRbeta library incorporated unique molecular identifiers. In TCRdb, the PCR reads were re-called with MiXCR into one record per CDR3 protein. The top ten clones hold 28% of a sample with 200,000 to 250,000 distinct CDR3 sequences, around 9.9% of them seen once. Here the sequenced sample was PBMCs, taken before TCRalphabeta/CD19-depleted stem cell transplant. These receptors were obtained from a child under three years old with acute myeloid leukemia, due to receive a stem cell transplant.

The sample holds many counts of this clonotype. The chain uses TRBV3-1 and TRBJ2-7; TRBD2 aligns across 10 bases. Germline V gene sequence: CDR1 LGHDT, CDR2 YNNKEL (reference sequence). J lost 3 bases, V lost 4 bases, and 9 bases had no gene match. There are 16 residues in the CDR3. The CDR3 here is CASSPSTGLADYEQYF. Here the CDR3 DNA reads TGTGCCAGCAGCCCCTCGACCGGACTAGCGGACTACGAGCAGTACTTC.

This clonotype was seen more than once but under ten times. V and J are TRBV5-1 and TRBJ2-5, with TRBD2 as a possible D gene (6 bases). There are 13 residues in the CDR3. The germline V and J ends were trimmed by 5 bases and 2 bases, with 10 bases remaining between them. Germline CDR1 is SGHRS and CDR2 is YFSETQ. The CDR3 reads CASRQRAQETQYF. Written as DNA, the CDR3 is TGCGCCAGCAGACAGCGGGCTCAAGAGACCCAGTACTTC.

At least ten counts were recorded for this clonotype. This chain uses TRBV7-7 with TRBJ2-2; 7 bases map to TRBD2. The CDR3 loop spans 13 amino acids. Per germline, CDR1 SSHAT and CDR2 FNYEAQ (reference sequence). The DNA of the CDR3 is TGTGCTAGCGGGCAGGAGAACACCGGGGAGCTGTTTTTT. This sequence encodes CASGQENTGELFF.

There are many counts of this clonotype. The J gene is TRBJ2-1, the V gene TRBV7-9, with 11 bases that match TRBD2. The V segment lost 2 bases and the J segment 10 bases; nucleotides outside the gene matches: 4. Per the germline V gene, CDR1 is SEHNR and CDR2 is FQNEAQ (reference sequence). The CDR3 is made up of 14 amino acids. The CDR3 is CASSLPSGGPEQFF. The DNA of the CDR3 is TGTGCCAGCAGCTTACCTAGCGGGGGGCCCGAGCAGTTCTTC.

This clonotype showed up many times. This rearrangement joins TRBV6-2 or TRBV6-3 to TRBJ2-1; TRBD2 matches at 7 bases. CDR3 length: 17 residues. Trimming removed 4 bases from V and 3 bases from J; junction bases left unmatched: 12. Germline-derived CDR1 and CDR2 are MNHEY and SVGEGT. This chain's CDR3 is CASSFPPGSGFYNEQFF. CDR3 bases: TGTGCCAGCAGTTTTCCCCCCGGTAGCGGGTTCTACAATGAGCAGTTCTTC.

This clonotype showed up many times. The chain combines TRBV5-6 with TRBJ2-3; D might be TRBD2 (6 bases). Between the trimmed V and J ends, which lost 6 bases and 3 bases, there was a span of 23 bases. Germline CDR1 is SGHDT and CDR2 is YYEEEE. The CDR3 sequence is 17 residues long. CDR3 residues: CASTPPGGNIFTDTQYF. The DNA for the CDR3 is TGTGCCAGCACCCCCCCCGGCGGGAATATCTTTACAGATACGCAGTATTTT.

In this sample, this clonotype turned up many times. The CDR3 loop is CASSQVGEAHPDTQYF. CDR3 nucleotides: TGCGCCAGCAGCCAAGTGGGTGAGGCCCACCCCGATACGCAGTATTTT. The chain joins TRBV4-1 to TRBJ2-3, with D hard to call. V was shortened by 1 base and J by 6 bases, with 17 bases between the two germline ends. In germline, CDR1 is MGHRA, CDR2 YSYEKL. CDR3 length: 16 amino acids.

V and J are TRBV5-1 and TRBJ2-2; 10 positions agree with TRBD2. This CDR3 has 20 residues. The V gene's germline CDR1 is SGHRS and CDR2 YFSETQ. V lost 4 bases, J lost 2 bases, and 17 bases stayed unmatched. This chain's CDR3 is CASSLLEDRAGGPNTGELFF. As DNA, the CDR3 is TGCGCCAGCAGCCTCCTTGAGGACAGAGCGGGAGGGCCTAACACCGGGGAGCTGTTTTTT.

This clonotype was found many times. V is TRBV7-9 and J is TRBJ2-1, with 7 nucleotides matching TRBD2. J was trimmed by 7 bases and V by 4 bases; bases with no gene match: 7. This CDR3 is built from 14 residues. In germline, CDR1 is SEHNR, CDR2 FQNEAQ (reference sequence). The CDR3 sequence: CASSSGLVPNEQFF. CDR3 nucleotides: TGTGCCAGCAGCTCCGGACTAGTTCCAAATGAGCAGTTCTTC.

This clonotype was seen many times. J is TRBJ1-1 and V is TRBV4-1; D perhaps matches TRBD1 (5 bases). CDR3 size: 18 residues. Germline V gene lookup returns CDR1 MGHRA and CDR2 YSYEKL. V was shortened by 3 bases and J by 1 base, with 21 bases between the two germline ends. CDR3 residues: CASSHHSGRAGANTEAFF. Written as DNA, the CDR3 is TGCGCCAGCAGCCACCATAGCGGGAGGGCCGGGGCGAACACTGAAGCTTTCTTT.

This clonotype was recorded at least ten times. This rearrangement joins TRBV29-1 to TRBJ2-5; 7 bases map to TRBD2. The J segment lost 6 bases and the V segment lost 7 bases, leaving 5 bases of the junction unmatched. Germline loops: CDR1 SQVTM, CDR2 ANQGSEA. There are 11 residues in the CDR3. The chain's CDR3 is CSAEGGKTQYF. In DNA, the CDR3 is TGCAGCGCCGAGGGAGGGAAGACCCAGTACTTC.